This T cell receptor beta chain was recovered during a study of liver allograft versus peripheral blood T cells (dated by TCRdb to 2019 to 2021). About the study as a whole: The study compared T cell receptor repertoires found within transplanted livers against repertoires in the peripheral blood of liver transplant recipients.

As regards this clonotype: What this receptor recognizes is not known. Per-base quality was not reported, and no clone a single base away is much larger than it.

Broader findings and caveats from the paper: T cell receptor repertoires inside liver allografts were reported to differ from those detected in peripheral blood.

CDR1 and CDR2, per the germline V gene (reference sequence), are LGHDT and YNNKEL. The junction shows trimming of 5 bases on V and 2 bases on J, and the gene matches do not reach 4 bases of it. The CDR3 runs 14 amino acids, cysteine and phenylalanine included. CDR3 DNA only is kept here, 42 bases in frame from base 1. Sequencing took place on an Illumina MiSeq. The raw public reads went through TCRdb reprocessing: fastp at Q25, MiXCR clone calling, in-frame beta chains kept. Rows merge per CDR3 protein into single entries with the most common DNA and genes. Recorded for this sample are fewer than 11,000 distinct CDR3 sequences; approximately 20% of them occurred a single time. The ten biggest clones cover less than 2% of the sample.

This chain is built from TRBV3-1 and TRBJ2-3, with 7 central nucleotides matching TRBD1. The source of this sequence is a human patient who had a liver transplant. Some T cells present after a transplant may be cells of the graft donor. CDR3 sequence: CASSYGQVTDTQYF. The DNA reads TGTGCCAGCAGCTATGGACAGGTCACAGATACGCAGTATTTT.